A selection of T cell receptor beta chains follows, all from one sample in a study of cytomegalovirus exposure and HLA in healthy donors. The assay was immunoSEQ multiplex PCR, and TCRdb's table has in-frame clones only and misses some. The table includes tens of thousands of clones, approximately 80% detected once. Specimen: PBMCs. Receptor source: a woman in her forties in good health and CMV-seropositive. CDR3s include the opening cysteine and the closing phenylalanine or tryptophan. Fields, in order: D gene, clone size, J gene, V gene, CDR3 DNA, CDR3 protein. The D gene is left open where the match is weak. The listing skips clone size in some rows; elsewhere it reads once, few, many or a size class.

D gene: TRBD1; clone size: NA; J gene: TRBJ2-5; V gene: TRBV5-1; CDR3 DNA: TGCGCCAGCAGCTCAGGGGGTGGGGAGACCCAGTACTTC; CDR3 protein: CASSSGGGETQYF
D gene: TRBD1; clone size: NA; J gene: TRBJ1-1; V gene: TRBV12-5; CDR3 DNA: TGTGCTAGTGGTCGCGGACAGGGTGATCGCACTGAAGCTTTCTTT; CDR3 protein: CASGRGQGDRTEAFF
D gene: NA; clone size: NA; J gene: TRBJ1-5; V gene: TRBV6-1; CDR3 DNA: TGTGCCAGCAGTGAGGGGGCAGGGCGCCTTAGCAATCAGCCCCAGCATTTT; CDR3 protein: CASSEGAGRLSNQPQHF
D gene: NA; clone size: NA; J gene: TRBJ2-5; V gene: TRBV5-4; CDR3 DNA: TGTGCCAGCTCCCGACAGACCCAAGAGACCCAGTACTTC; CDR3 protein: CASSRQTQETQYF
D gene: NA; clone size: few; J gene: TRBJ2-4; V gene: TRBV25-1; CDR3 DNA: TGTGCCAGCAGCCCGGGAAACATTCAGTACTTC; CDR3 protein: CASSPGNIQYF
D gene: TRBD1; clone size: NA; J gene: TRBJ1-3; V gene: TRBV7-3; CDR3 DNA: TGTGCCAGCAGCTTAGGGCCCACAGGGGGCTCTGGAAACACCATATATTTT; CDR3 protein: CASSLGPTGGSGNTIYF
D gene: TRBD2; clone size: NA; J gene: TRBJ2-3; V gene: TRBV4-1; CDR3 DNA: TGCGCCAGCAGCCAAGAGGGCGGGGGGGCCTCTCTAGCAGATACGCAGTATTTT; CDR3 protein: CASSQEGGGASLADTQYF
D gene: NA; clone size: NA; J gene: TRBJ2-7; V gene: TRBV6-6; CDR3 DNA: TGTGCCAGCAGTCCAGGACTCTCTCACGCCCACGAGCAGTACTTC; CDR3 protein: CASSPGLSHAHEQYF
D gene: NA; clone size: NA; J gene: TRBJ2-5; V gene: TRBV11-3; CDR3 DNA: TGTGCCAGCAGCCAAGGGGCCAAAGAGACCCAGTACTTC; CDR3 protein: CASSQGAKETQYF
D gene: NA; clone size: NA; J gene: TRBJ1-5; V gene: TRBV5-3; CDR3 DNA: TGTGCCAGAAGCCGGGACATTTATCAGCCCCAGCATTTT; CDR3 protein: CARSRDIYQPQHF
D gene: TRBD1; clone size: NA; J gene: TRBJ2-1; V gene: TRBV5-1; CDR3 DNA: TGCGCCAGCAGCTTCCGGGACAGGGGGCTCAATGAGCAGTTCTTC; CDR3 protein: CASSFRDRGLNEQFF
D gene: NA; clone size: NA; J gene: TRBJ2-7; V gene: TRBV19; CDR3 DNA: TGTGCCAGACTATTCATTAGCTCCTACGAGCAGTACTTC; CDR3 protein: CARLFISSYEQYF
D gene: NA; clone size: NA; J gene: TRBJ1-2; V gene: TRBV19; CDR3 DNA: TGTGCCAGTAGTAAGCTTGGAGGATGGACGAACTATGGCTACACCTTC; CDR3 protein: CASSKLGGWTNYGYTF
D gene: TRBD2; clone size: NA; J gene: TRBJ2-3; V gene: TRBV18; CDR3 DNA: TGTGCCAGCTCACCGAAGACTAGCGTCACAGATACGCAGTATTTT; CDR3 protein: CASSPKTSVTDTQYF
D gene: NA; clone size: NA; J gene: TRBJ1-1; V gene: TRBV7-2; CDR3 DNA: TGTGCCAGCAGGCGATCGGGAACCCTACTTGAAGCTTTCTTT; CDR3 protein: CASRRSGTLLEAFF
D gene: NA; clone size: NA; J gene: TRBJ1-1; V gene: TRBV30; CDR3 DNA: TGTGCCTGGGATCCGGGACTGATGAACACTGAAGCTTTCTTT; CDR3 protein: CAWDPGLMNTEAFF
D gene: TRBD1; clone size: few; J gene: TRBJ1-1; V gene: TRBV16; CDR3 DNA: TGTGCCAGCAGCCCGCCGGGACAGGGGAACACTGAAGCTTTCTTT; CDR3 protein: CASSPPGQGNTEAFF
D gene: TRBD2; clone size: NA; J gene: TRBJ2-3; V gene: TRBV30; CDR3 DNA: TGTGCCTGGGGCTGGGAGCTAGCGGGGACAGATACGCAGTATTTT; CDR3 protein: CAWGWELAGTDTQYF
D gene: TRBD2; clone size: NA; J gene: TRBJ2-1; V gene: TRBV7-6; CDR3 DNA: TGTGCCAGCAGCCATTCCTTAGCGGGATCATCGGCGTTCTTC; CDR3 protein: CASSHSLAGSSAFF
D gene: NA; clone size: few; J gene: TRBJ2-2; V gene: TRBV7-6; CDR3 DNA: TGTGCCAGCAGCCCCGGGAACACCGGGGAGCTGTTTTTT; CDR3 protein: CASSPGNTGELFF
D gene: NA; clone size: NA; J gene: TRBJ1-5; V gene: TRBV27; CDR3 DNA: TGTGCCAGCAGTTCGGGACAAGGCTATCAGCCCCAGCATTTT; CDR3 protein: CASSSGQGYQPQHF
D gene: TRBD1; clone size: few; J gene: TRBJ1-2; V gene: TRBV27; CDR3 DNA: TGTGCCAGCAGTCCGTCCCGGGACAGTACTAAAACCTTC; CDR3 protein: CASSPSRDSTKTF
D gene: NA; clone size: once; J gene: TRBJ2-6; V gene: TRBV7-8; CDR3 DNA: TGTGCCAGCAGCAAAAGAAAGGGGCTAAAGTTCTCTGGGGCCAACGTCCTGACTTTC; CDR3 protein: CASSKRKGLKFSGANVLTF
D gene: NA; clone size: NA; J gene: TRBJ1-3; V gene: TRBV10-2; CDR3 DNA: TGCGCCAGCAGTGAGGCAGGACTCTCTGGAAACACCATATATTTT; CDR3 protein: CASSEAGLSGNTIYF
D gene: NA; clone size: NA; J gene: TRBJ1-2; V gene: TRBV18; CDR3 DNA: TGTGCCAGCTCACCACCTCCCTCGGGCTATGGCTACACCTTC; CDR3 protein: CASSPPPSGYGYTF
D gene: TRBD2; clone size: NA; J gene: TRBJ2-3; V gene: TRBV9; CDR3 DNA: TGTGCCAGCAGCGTAGAGGGGCGGGGGGGCGGTGGCACAGATACGCAGTATTTT; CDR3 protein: CASSVEGRGGGGTDTQYF
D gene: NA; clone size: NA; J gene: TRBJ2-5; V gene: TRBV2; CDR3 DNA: TGTGCCAGCAGTGCGGGTCTCCAAGAGACCCAGTACTTC; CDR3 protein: CASSAGLQETQYF
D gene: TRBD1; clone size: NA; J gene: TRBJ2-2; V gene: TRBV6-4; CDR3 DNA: TGTGCCAGCTTAGAGTCCGCAGGGACAGAGAACACCGGGGAGCTGTTTTTT; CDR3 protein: CASLESAGTENTGELFF
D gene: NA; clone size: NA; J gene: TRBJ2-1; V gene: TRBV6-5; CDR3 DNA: TGTGCCAGCAGTCCAGGCTCCTACAATGAGCAGTTCTTC; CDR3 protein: CASSPGSYNEQFF
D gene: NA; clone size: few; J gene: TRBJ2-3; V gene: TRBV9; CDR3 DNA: TGTGCCAGCAGCGTAGGCCAGCCCCAGGAACTTCATACGCAGTATTTT; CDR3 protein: CASSVGQPQELHTQYF
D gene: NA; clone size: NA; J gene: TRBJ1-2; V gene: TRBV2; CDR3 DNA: TGTGCCAGCAATCCCCGACAGAGTTATGGCTACACCTTC; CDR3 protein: CASNPRQSYGYTF
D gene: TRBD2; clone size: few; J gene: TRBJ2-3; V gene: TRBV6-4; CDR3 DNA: TGTGCCAGCAGTCATAGCGGGGGGGCAGATACGCAGTATTTT; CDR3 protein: CASSHSGGADTQYF
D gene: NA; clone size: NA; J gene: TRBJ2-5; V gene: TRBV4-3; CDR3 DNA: TGCGCCAGCAGCCAAGATCAGGCAGTAGGGGTAGAGACCCAGTACTTC; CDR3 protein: CASSQDQAVGVETQYF
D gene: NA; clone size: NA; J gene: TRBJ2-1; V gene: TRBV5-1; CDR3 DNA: TGCGCCAGCAGCTTGGATGGCAGCTCCTACAATGAGCAGTTCTTC; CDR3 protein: CASSLDGSSYNEQFF
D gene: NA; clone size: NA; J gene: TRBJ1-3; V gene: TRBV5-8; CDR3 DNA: TGTGCCAGCACAAACACTGGAAACACCATATATTTT; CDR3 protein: CASTNTGNTIYF
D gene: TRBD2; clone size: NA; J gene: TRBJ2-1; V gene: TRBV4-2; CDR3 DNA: TGTGCCAGCAGCCAAAGACTAGCGGGGGCCAATGAGCAGTTCTTC; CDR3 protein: CASSQRLAGANEQFF
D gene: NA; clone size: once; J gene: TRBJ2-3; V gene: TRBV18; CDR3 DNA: TGTGCCAGCTCACCTGTACAGGGCACAGATACGCAGTATTTT; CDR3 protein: CASSPVQGTDTQYF
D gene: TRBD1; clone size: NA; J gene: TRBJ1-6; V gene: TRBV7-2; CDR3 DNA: TGTGCCAGCAGATTCAGACAGGGTGCGGTTTCACCCCTCCACTTT; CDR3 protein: CASRFRQGAVSPLHF
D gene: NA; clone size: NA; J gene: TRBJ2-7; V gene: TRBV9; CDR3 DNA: TGTGCCAGCAGCGTAGGGCCGGGTCTTATCTACGAGCAGTACTTC; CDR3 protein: CASSVGPGLIYEQYF
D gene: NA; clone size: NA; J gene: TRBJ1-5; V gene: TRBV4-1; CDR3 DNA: TGCGCCAGCAGCCCGGACGGACAGAAGAATCAGCCCCAGCATTTT; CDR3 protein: CASSPDGQKNQPQHF
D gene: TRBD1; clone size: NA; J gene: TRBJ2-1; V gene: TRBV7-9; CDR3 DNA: TGTGCCAGCAGCCTAACCCTACAGGGGGCCGATGAGCAGTTCTTC; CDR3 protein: CASSLTLQGADEQFF
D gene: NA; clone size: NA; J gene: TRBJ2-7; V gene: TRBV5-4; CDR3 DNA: TGTGCCAGCAGCTCCTTGCGGGACGAGCAGTACTTC; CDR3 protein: CASSSLRDEQYF
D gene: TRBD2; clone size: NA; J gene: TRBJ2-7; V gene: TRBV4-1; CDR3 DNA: TGCGCCAGCAGCCAAGAGGGACTAGCGGGGGTAGCCTACGAGCAGTACTTC; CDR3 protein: CASSQEGLAGVAYEQYF
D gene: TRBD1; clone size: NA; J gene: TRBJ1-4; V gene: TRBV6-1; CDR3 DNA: TGTGCCAGCAGTGCCGGGACAGGGCCTAATGAAAAACTGTTTTTT; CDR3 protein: CASSAGTGPNEKLFF
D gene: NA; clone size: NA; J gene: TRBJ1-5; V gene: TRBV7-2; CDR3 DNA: TGTGCCAGCAGCTTTCGGGAGAATCAGCCCCAGCATTTT; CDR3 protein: CASSFRENQPQHF
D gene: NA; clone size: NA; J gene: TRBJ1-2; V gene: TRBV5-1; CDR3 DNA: TGCGCCAGCAGCTTGGGCCGGTTAGAGGGAGTAAACTATGGCTATACCTTC; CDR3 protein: CASSLGRLEGVNYGYTF
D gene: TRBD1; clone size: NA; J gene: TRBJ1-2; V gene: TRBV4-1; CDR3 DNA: TGCGCCAGCAGCCAAGTTGGGGGGACAGGGGAATATGGCTACACCTTC; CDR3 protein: CASSQVGGTGEYGYTF
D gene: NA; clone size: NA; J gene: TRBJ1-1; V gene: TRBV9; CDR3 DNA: TGTGCCAGCAGCGTAGATGTCCTTACTGAAGCTTTCTTT; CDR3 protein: CASSVDVLTEAFF
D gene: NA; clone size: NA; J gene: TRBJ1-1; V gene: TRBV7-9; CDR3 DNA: TGTGCCAGCACCTCCCGGTGGACTGAAGCTTTCTTT; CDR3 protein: CASTSRWTEAFF
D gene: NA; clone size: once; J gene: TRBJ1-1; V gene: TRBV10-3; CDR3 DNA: TGTGCCATCAGCGGTACCCTTGATTGGGCTTTCTTT; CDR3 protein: CAISGTLDWAFF
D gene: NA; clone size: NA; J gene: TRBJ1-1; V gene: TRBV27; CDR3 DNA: TGTGCCAGCAGTTTAAGGAACAGATTCACTGAAGCTTTCTTT; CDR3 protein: CASSLRNRFTEAFF
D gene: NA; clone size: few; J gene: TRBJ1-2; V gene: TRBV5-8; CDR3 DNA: TGTGCCAGCAGCTCCCCCACGAGGGCCGGGGGCTACACCTTC; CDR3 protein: CASSSPTRAGGYTF
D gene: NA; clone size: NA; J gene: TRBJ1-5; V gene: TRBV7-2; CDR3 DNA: TGTGCCAGCAGCTTTGCGGCCCGGACATCCGATAGCAATCAGCCCCAGCATTTT; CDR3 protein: CASSFAARTSDSNQPQHF
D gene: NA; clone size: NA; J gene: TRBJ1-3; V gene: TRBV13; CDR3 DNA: TGTGCCAGCAGCTTAGGTGGACTCTCTGGAAACACCATATATTTT; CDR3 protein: CASSLGGLSGNTIYF
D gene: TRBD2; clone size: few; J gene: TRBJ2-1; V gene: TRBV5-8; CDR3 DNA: TGTGCCAGCAGCTTCCAAGGTTTGACTAGCGGGGGCAATGAGCAGTTCTTC; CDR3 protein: CASSFQGLTSGGNEQFF